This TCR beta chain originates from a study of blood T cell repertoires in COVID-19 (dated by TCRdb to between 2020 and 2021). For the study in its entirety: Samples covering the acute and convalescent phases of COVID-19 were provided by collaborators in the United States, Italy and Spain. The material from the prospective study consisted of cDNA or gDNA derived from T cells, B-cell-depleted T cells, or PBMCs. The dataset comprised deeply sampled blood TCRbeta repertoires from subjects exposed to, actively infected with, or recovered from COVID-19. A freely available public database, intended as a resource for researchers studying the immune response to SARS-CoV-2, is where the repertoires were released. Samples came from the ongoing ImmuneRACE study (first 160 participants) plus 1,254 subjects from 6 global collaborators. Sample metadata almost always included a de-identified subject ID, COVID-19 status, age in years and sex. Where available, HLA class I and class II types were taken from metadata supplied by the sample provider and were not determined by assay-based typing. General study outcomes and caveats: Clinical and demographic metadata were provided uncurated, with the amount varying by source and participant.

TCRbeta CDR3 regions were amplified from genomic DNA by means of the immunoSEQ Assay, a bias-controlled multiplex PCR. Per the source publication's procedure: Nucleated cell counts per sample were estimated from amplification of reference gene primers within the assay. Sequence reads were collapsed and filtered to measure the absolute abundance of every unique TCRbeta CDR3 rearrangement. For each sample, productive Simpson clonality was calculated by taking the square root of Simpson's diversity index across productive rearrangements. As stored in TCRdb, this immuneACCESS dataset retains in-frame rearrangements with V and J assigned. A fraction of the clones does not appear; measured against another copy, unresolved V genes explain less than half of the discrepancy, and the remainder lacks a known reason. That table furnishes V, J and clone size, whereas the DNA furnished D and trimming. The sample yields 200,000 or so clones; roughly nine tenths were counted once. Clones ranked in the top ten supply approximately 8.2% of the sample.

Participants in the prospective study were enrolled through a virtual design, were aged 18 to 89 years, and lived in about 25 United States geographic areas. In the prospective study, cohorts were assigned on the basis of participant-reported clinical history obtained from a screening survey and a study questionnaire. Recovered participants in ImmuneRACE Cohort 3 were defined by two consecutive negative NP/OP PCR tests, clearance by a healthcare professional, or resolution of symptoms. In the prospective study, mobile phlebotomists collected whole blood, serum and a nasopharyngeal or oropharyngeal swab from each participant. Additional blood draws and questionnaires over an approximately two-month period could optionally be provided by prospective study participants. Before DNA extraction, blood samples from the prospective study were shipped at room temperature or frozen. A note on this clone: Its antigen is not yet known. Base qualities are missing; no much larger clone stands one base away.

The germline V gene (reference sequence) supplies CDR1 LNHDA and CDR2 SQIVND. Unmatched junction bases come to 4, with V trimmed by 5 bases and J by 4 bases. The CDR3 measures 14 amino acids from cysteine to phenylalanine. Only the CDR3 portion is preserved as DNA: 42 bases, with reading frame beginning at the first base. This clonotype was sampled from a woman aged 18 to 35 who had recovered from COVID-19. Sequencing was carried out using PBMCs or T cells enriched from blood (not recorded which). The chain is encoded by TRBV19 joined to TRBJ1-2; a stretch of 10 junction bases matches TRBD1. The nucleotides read TGTGCCAGTAGTTGGACAGGGGGGACCTATGGCTACACCTTC. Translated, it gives CASSWTGGTYGYTF.